Below are 26 T cell receptor beta chains sequenced from a single sample in a study of T-cell memory formation after mild COVID-19. Each CDR3 protein is one row after TCRdb ran MiXCR on the 5' RACE reads. The repertoire has 350,000 to 500,000 distinct CDR3 sequences, 15% to 20% of them found once; the top ten carry about 22%. The specimen was PBMCs or a T cell subset sorted from them (not recorded which). Receptors originate from a young man who had mild COVID-19 (a few samples of this study predate the infection). Cell type and time point are not known.

The chain uses TRBV20-1 and TRBJ2-7; 10 nucleotides line up with TRBD1. There are 13 residues in the CDR3. Germline CDR1 is DFQATT and CDR2 is SNEGSKA (reference sequence). The ends lost 4 bases at V and 1 base at J; junction bases unmatched: 1. CDR3: CSAKGQGSYEQYV. The CDR3 DNA sequence: TGCAGTGCTAAGGGACAGGGGTCCTACGAGCAGTACGTC.

This clonotype was counted a few times. This chain links TRBV20-1 with TRBJ1-5; D may be TRBD1 (6 bases). From germline, CDR1 is DFQATT and CDR2 SNEGSKA (reference sequence). The CDR3 contains 16 residues. The V gene lost 1 base and the J gene lost 2 bases, with 15 bases spanning the gap. The CDR3 DNA follows: TGCAGTGCTAGAGTCCGAGGCAGGGGTGGCAATCAGCCCCAGCATTTT. Its protein product is CSARVRGRGGNQPQHF.

The table lists this clonotype with many counts. The CDR3 here is CASSTQGGTQHF. The CDR3 DNA is TGTGCCAGTAGTACGCAGGGGGGGACCCAGCATTTT. This sequence joins TRBV19 and TRBJ1-5; 7 bases align to TRBD1. Germline V gene data show CDR1 as LNHDA and CDR2 as SQIVND (reference sequence). V shed 4 bases and J 11 bases; nucleotides not matched to a gene: 5. This CDR3 comprises 12 residues.

The rearrangement links TRBV5-1 to TRBJ2-5; tentatively, D is TRBD2 (6 bases). Trimming took off 5 bases at V and 5 bases at J, with 19 bases between the two ends. From germline, CDR1 is SGHRS and CDR2 YFSETQ. This CDR3 has 15 amino acids. For the CDR3, the DNA is TGCGCCAGCAGTTATGCCGCGACTAGTGAGGAGACCCAGTACTTC. This translates into CASSYAATSEETQYF.

This clonotype was detected only a few times. The chain employs TRBV4-2 and TRBJ2-3; a possible D gene is TRBD2 (6 bases). The CDR3 contains 15 residues. Germline CDR1 and CDR2: LGHNA and YNFKEQ. With 1 base removed from V and 6 bases from J, the gap between germline ends came to 14 bases. The CDR3, as DNA: TGTGCCAGCAGCCAAGTCGGGCCCCGGGGGGATACGCAGTATTTT. Protein sequence: CASSQVGPRGDTQYF.

A few counts support this clonotype. The V gene is TRBV20-1, the J gene TRBJ1-6; D not certain. The germline CDR1 and CDR2 sequences are DFQATT and SNEGSKA (reference sequence). V gave up 2 bases and J gave up 10 bases, with 12 bases separating them. The CDR3 length is 13 residues. The CDR3 DNA reads TGCAGTGCTAGAACGACCCCTACCTCACCCCTCCACTTT. Its protein product is CSARTTPTSPLHF.

This clonotype was seen a handful of times. The CDR3 sequence is CASSQMALGQPTYNEQFF. The CDR3 bases are TGCGCCAGCAGCCAAATGGCCCTCGGGCAGCCGACGTACAATGAGCAGTTCTTC. The rearrangement links TRBV4-1 to TRBJ2-1; D unclear. Trimming took off 2 bases at V and 4 bases at J, with 21 bases between the two ends. The germline gives CDR1 MGHRA, CDR2 YSYEKL. The CDR3 consists of 18 residues.

The chain combines TRBV15 with TRBJ2-1; weak D call: TRBD2 (5 bases). V was trimmed by 0 bases and J by 8 bases, leaving 11 bases between them. This CDR3 is built from 14 residues. Germline V CDR1 and CDR2: LNHNV, YYDKDF (reference sequence). CDR3 nucleotides: TGTGCCACCAGCAGAGAACCCTCGGGGTATGAGCAGTTCTTC. It specifies CATSREPSGYEQFF.

The chain joins TRBV9 to TRBJ2-1; D is undetermined. Germline lookup yields CDR1 SGDLS and CDR2 YYNGEE. V was shortened by 0 bases and J by 7 bases, with 8 bases between the two germline ends. The CDR3 spans 13 residues. DNA for the CDR3: TGTGCCAGCAGCGTAGCAAGTCTAAATGAGCAGTTCTTC. Amino acids: CASSVASLNEQFF.

The sample holds a few counts of this clonotype. The chain couples TRBV18 to TRBJ1-2; D is possibly TRBD1 (6 bases). The CDR3 has 14 amino acids. CDR1 KGHSH and CDR2 LQKENI come from the germline V gene. Trimming took 3 bases from V and 7 from J, leaving 15 bases between them. CDR3 DNA sequence: TGTGCCAGCTCACCTCCAGGGGCTGAGGCTGGCTACACCTTC. Encoded protein: CASSPPGAEAGYTF.

This chain joins TRBV7-9 and TRBJ2-3; no firm D call. The germline V gene encodes CDR1 SEHNR and CDR2 FQNEAQ (reference sequence). Trimming took 7 bases from V and 3 from J, leaving 5 bases between them. The CDR3 consists of 11 residues. The CDR3 DNA sequence: TGTGCCAGCACCCAGACAGATACGCAGTATTTT. This codes for CASTQTDTQYF. The entire variable domain, with the rest obtained from reference TRBV7-9 and TRBJ2-3, is as follows: DTGVSQNPRHKITKRGQNVTFRCDPISEHNRLYWYRQTLGQGPEFLTYFQNEAQLEKSRLLSDRFSAERPKGSFSTLEIQRTEQGDSAMYLCASTQTDTQYFGPGTRLTVL.

J is TRBJ2-5 and V is TRBV6-6; a weak D match, TRBD2 (7 bases). Germline V CDR1 and CDR2: MNHNY, SVGAGI (reference sequence). CDR3 length: 15 amino acids. V lost 4 bases and J 5 bases, leaving 17 bases between the germline ends. CDR3 residues: CASSFITGRGETQYF. The CDR3 DNA follows: TGTGCCAGCAGTTTTATTACAGGGAGGGGCGAGACCCAGTACTTC.

CDR3 loop: CASRPMTGGDSPLHF. The CDR3, as DNA: TGTGCCAGCAGACCTATGACAGGAGGCGATTCACCCCTCCACTTT. The V gene is TRBV6-6, the J gene TRBJ1-6; D possibly corresponds to TRBD1 (6 bases). Trimming took off 6 bases at V and 8 bases at J, with 17 bases between the two ends. The CDR3 consists of 15 residues. Germline assignment: CDR1 MNHNY and CDR2 SVGAGI (reference sequence).

This sequence joins TRBV7-9 and TRBJ1-5; 9 bases agree with TRBD1. With 4 bases clipped from V and 0 bases from J, the junction kept 7 bases outside the gene matches. Looked up from germline, CDR1 is SEHNR and CDR2 is FQNEAQ (reference sequence). The CDR3 has 17 amino acids. CDR3 residues: CASSWGQGGRSNQPQHF. The CDR3 coding sequence is TGTGCCAGCAGCTGGGGACAGGGCGGGCGTAGCAATCAGCCCCAGCATTTT.

The rearrangement joins TRBV7-9 to TRBJ1-1, with TRBD1 as a possible D gene (6 bases). Germline-derived CDR1 and CDR2 are SEHNR and FQNEAQ (reference sequence). The CDR3 consists of 14 residues. V was trimmed by 2 bases and J by 4 bases, leaving 11 bases between them. DNA of the CDR3: TGTGCCAGCAGCTTAATTTCGGGGGCCACTGAAGCTTTCTTT. It translates to CASSLISGATEAFF.

The chain joins TRBV18 to TRBJ1-4; D gene unclear. The V gene lost 3 bases and the J gene lost 0 bases, with 5 bases spanning the gap. Germline CDR1 reads KGHSH; CDR2 reads LQKENI. This CDR3 region has 14 residues. CDR3 loop: CASSPAATNEKLFF. The CDR3 DNA reads as TGTGCCAGCTCACCGGCCGCAACTAATGAAAAACTGTTTTTT. The full variable domain, completed using reference TRBV18 and TRBJ1-4, is NAGVMQNPRHLVRRRGQEARLRCSPMKGHSHVYWYRQLPEEGLKFMVYLQKENIIDESGMPKERFSAEFPKEGPSILRIQQVVRGDSAAYFCASSPAATNEKLFFGSGTQLSVL.

J is TRBJ2-7 and V is TRBV30; 7 nucleotides agree with TRBD1. Losses at the gene ends were 2 bases for V and 5 bases for J; bases not matched to a gene: 9. The CDR3 is 14 amino acids. The germline gives CDR1 GTSNPN, CDR2 SVGIG (reference sequence). DNA of the CDR3: TGTGCCTGGAGTTTACAGGGGTTGGTCAACGAGCAGTACTTC. It translates to CAWSLQGLVNEQYF.

This clonotype turned up a few times. The genes are TRBV7-8 and TRBJ2-4; a possible D gene is TRBD2 (5 bases). Germline assignment: CDR1 SGHVS and CDR2 FQNEAQ. The CDR3 loop spans 14 amino acids. V was pared by 5 bases and J by 5 bases, with 13 bases between. CDR3 nucleotide sequence: TGTGCCAGCAGCCTAACTAGGGCCCAAAACATTCAGTACTTC. Its translation is CASSLTRAQNIQYF.

The DNA of the CDR3 is TGTGCCAGCAGCTTGACTCTATCCACTGAGCAGTTCTTC. Protein product: CASSLTLSTEQFF. The chain couples TRBV7-3 to TRBJ2-1; D remains ambiguous. The germline V gene encodes CDR1 SGHTA and CDR2 FQGTGA. Trimming stripped 3 bases from V and 9 bases from J, with 12 bases between. This CDR3 is 13 amino acids long.

This clonotype turned up a few times. The CDR3 loop is CASSPGGRGRTF. Here the CDR3 DNA reads TGTGCCAGCAGCCCCGGCGGCAGGGGACGTACCTTC. V and J are TRBV3-1 and TRBJ1-2; weak D call: TRBD1 (6 bases). Deletions cut 4 bases from V and 14 bases from J, with 17 bases between. Germline CDR1 is LGHDT and CDR2 is YNNKEL (reference sequence). CDR3 length equals 12 residues. The full variable domain, with the rest looked up from reference TRBV3-1 and TRBJ1-2, is DTAVSQTPKYLVTQMGNDKSIKCEQNLGHDTMYWYKQDSKKFLKIMFSYNNKELIINETVPNRFSPKSPDKAHLNLHINSLELGDSAVYFCASSPGGRGRTFGSGTRLTVV.

The chain links TRBV9 to TRBJ1-1; D is possibly TRBD1 (6 bases). The germline CDR1 and CDR2 sequences are SGDLS and YYNGEE. The CDR3 has 15 residues. V was clipped by 4 bases and J by 1 base, with 14 bases between them. CDR3 sequence: CASSTMGHANTEAFF. CDR3 sequence (DNA): TGTGCCAGCAGCACTATGGGACACGCGAACACTGAAGCTTTCTTT.

The chain carries TRBV7-3 and TRBJ2-3; 7 bases are shared with TRBD2. The junction had 5 bases not matched to a gene; V was cut back by 1 base and J by 4 bases. This CDR3 spans 15 amino acids. Per germline, CDR1 SGHTA and CDR2 FQGTGA. The CDR3 nucleotides read TGTGCCAGCAGCTTAATAGCGGGCATGGCAGATACGCAGTATTTT. This sequence encodes CASSLIAGMADTQYF.

V and J are TRBV29-1 and TRBJ2-1; 9 bases line up with TRBD1. This CDR3 is 14 amino acids long. J lost 6 bases, V lost 5 bases, and 8 bases had no gene match. The V gene's germline CDR1 is SQVTM and CDR2 ANQGSEA. CDR3 nucleotide sequence: TGCAGCGTTATGGGGGGGACAGGGAGCAATGAGCAGTTCTTC. Protein product: CSVMGGTGSNEQFF.

The chain combines TRBV30 with TRBJ2-3; TRBD2 agrees at 7 bases. The V gene end was trimmed by 2 bases and the J gene end by 2 bases; junction bases not matched to a gene: 4. Looked up from germline, CDR1 is GTSNPN and CDR2 is SVGIG (reference sequence). The CDR3 sequence is 14 residues long. The CDR3, as DNA: TGTGCCTGGAGTAGCGGGGTCAACACAGATACGCAGTATTTT. Translated, it gives CAWSSGVNTDTQYF.

The J gene is TRBJ1-1, the V gene TRBV7-9; no clear D. Germline CDR1 and CDR2: SEHNR and FQNEAQ (reference sequence). Trimming took off 5 bases at V and 6 bases at J, with 19 bases between the two ends. The CDR3 is 15 residues long. This chain's CDR3 is CASSPGSGRVPEAFF. The CDR3 DNA is TGTGCCAGCAGCCCCGGTAGTGGGCGGGTCCCTGAAGCTTTCTTT. Full variable domain (rest looked up from reference TRBV7-9 and TRBJ1-1): DTGVSQNPRHKITKRGQNVTFRCDPISEHNRLYWYRQTLGQGPEFLTYFQNEAQLEKSRLLSDRFSAERPKGSFSTLEIQRTEQGDSAMYLCASSPGSGRVPEAFFGQGTRLTVV.

The V gene is TRBV21-1, the J gene TRBJ2-3; no check of the table's D call, TRBD1, against the DNA was made. TRBV21-1 is given as a pseudogene. CDR3 size: 14 residues. For the CDR3, the DNA is TGTGCCAGCAGCAAGACAGGGGTCACAGATACGCAGTATTTT. It encodes CASSKTGVTDTQYF.